Below, one T cell receptor beta chain is given with its context. This record comes from a study of shared clonotypes between healthy human individuals. V was shortened by 8 bases and J by 1 base, with 15 bases between the two germline ends. The CDR3 is 14 amino acids. Repertoires were generated with immunoSEQ multiplex PCR, while TCRdb's copy carries only in-frame clones and drops some. The sample has roughly 2.4 million clones, around 95% seen once; the top ten hold around 0.13%. The rearrangement uses TRBV23-1 and TRBJ2-7; D may be TRBD2 (6 bases). TRBV23-1 is filed as an ORF, its function uncertain. The specimen was naive CD4+ T cells sorted from blood. Sample subset: CD45RA+ positively selected. The receptor comes from a man aged 18 to 30 in good health. CDR3 amino acids: CASCRGRGSYEQYF. As DNA, the CDR3 is TGCGCCAGCTGCCGGGGGAGAGGGTCCTACGAGCAGTACTTC.